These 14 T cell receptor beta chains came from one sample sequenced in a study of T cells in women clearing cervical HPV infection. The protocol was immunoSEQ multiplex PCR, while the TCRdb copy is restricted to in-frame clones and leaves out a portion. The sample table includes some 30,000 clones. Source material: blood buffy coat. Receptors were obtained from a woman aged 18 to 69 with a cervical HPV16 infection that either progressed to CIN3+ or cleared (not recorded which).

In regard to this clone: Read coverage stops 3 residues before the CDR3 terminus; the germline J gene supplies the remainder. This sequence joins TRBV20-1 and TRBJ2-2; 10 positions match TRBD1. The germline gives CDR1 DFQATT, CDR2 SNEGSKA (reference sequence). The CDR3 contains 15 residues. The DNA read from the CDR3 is TGCAGTGCTAGAGGATCCGGGACAGGGGTCTCACCG. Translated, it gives CSARGSGTGVSP. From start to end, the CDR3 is CSARGSGTGVSPLFF.

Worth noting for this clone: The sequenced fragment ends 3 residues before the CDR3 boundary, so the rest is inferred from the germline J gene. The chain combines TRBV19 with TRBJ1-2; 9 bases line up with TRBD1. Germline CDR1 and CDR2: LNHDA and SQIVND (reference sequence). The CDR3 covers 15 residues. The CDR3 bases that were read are TGTGCCAGTAGTGTCCAGGACAGGGGACACAATGAC. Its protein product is CASSVQDRGHND. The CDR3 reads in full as CASSVQDRGHNDYTF. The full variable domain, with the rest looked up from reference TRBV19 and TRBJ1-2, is DGGITQSPKYLFRKEGQNVTLSCEQNLNHDAMYWYRQDPGQGLRLIYYSQIVNDFQKGDIAEGYSVSREKKESFPLTVTSAQKNPTAFYLCASSVQDRGHNDYTFGSGTRLTVV.

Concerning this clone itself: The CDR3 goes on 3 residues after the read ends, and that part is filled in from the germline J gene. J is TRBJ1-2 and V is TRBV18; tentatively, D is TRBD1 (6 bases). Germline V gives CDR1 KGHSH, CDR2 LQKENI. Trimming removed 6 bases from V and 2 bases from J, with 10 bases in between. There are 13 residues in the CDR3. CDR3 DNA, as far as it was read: TGTGCCAGCTCCGGAAGGGGGAACTATGGC. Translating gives CASSGRGNYG. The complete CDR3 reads CASSGRGNYGYTF.

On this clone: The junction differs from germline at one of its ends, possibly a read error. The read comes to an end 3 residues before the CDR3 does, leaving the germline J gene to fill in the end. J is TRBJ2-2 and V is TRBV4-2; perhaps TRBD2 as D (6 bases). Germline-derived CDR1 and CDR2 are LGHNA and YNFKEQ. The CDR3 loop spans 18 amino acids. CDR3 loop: CASSQTGLGGGGTGELFF. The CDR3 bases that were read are TGCGCCAGCAGCCAAACAGGCCTGGGGGGAGGTGGGACCGGGGAG.

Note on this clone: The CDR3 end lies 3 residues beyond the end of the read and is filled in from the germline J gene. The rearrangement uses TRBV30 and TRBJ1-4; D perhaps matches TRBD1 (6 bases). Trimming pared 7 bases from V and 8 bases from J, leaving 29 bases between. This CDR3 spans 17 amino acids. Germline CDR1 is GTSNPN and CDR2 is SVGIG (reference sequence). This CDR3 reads CAFSALFAGEEEEKLFF. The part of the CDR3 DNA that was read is TGTGCCTTCTCAGCTTTATTCGCAGGGGAGGAAGAAGAAAAA.

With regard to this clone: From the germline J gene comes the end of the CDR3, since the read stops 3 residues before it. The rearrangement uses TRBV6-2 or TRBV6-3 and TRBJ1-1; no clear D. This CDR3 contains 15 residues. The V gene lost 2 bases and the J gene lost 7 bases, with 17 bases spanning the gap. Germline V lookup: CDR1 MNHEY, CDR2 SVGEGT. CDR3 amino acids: CASSYPLTRVIEAFF. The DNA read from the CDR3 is TGTGCCAGCAGTTACCCCCTAACGCGCGTTATTGAA.

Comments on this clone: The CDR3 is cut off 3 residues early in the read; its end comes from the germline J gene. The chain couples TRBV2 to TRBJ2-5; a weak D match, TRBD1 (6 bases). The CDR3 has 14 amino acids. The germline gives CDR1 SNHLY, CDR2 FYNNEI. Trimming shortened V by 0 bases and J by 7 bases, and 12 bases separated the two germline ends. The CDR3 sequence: CASSEAMQGLTQYF. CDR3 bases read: TGTGCCAGCAGTGAAGCAATGCAGGGGCTGACC.

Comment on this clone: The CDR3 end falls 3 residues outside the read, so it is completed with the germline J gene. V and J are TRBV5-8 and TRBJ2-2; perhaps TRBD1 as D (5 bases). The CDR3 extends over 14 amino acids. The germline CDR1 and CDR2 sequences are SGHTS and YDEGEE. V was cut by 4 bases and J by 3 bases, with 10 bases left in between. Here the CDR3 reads CASSQGAYTGELFF. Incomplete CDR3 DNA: TGTGCCAGCAGCCAAGGGGCGTACACCGGGGAG.

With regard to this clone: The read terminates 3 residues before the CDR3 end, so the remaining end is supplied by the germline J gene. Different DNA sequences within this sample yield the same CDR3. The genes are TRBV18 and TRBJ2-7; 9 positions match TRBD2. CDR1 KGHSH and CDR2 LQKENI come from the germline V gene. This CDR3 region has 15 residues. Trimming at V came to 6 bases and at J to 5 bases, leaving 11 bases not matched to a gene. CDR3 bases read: TGTGCCAGCTCCCCCCCGAGCGGGAGGATCCACGAG. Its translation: CASSPPSGRIHE. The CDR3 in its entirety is CASSPPSGRIHEQYF.

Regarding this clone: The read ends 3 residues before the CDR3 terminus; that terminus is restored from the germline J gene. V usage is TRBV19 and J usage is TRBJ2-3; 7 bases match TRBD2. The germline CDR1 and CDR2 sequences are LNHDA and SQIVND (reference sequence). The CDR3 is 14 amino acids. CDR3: CASTGGRSNQPQYF. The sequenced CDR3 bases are TGTGCCTCCACGGGGGGAAGGAGCAATCAGCCG. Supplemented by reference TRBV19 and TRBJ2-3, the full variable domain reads DGGITQSPKYLFRKEGQNVTLSCEQNLNHDAMYWYRQDPGQGLRLIYYSQIVNDFQKGDIAEGYSVSREKKESFPLTVTSAQKNPTAFYLCASTGGRSNQPQYFGPGTRLTVL.

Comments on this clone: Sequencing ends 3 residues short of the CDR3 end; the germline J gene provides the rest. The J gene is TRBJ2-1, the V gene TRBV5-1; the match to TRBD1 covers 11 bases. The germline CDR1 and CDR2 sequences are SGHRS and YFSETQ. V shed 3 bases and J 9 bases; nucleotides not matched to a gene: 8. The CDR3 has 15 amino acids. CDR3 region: CASSWGQGGGREQFF. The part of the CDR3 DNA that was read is TGCGCCAGCAGCTGGGGACAGGGGGGGGGACGTGAG. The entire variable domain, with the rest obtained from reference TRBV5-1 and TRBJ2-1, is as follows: KAGVTQTPRYLIKTRGQQVTLSCSPISGHRSVSWYQQTPGQGLQFLFEYFSETQRNKGNFPGRFSGRQFSNSRSEMNVSTLELGDSALYLCASSWGQGGGREQFFGPGTRLTVL.

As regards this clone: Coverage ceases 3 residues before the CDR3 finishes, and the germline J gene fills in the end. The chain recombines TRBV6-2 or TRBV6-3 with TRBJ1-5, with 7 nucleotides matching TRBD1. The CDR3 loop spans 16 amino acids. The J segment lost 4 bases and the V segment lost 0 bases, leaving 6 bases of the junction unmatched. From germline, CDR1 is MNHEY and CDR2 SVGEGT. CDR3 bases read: TGTGCCAGCAGTTACTCGACAGGGTCGGGGAATCAGCCC. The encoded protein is CASSYSTGSGNQP. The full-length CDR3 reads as CASSYSTGSGNQPQHF.

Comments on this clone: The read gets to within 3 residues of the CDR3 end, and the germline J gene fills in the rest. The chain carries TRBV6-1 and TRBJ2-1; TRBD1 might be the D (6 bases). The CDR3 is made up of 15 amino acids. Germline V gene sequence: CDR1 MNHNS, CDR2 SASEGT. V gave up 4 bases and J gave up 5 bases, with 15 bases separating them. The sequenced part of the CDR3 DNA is TGTGCCAGCAGTGGTGAGTCCAGGGGACACAATGAG. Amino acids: CASSGESRGHNE. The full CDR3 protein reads CASSGESRGHNEQFF.

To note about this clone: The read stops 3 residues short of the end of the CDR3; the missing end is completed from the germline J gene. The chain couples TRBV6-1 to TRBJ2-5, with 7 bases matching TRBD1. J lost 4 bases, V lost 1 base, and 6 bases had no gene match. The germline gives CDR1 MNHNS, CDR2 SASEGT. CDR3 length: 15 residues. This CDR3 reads CASSEGQGDRETQYF. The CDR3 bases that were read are TGTGCCAGCAGTGAAGGGCAGGGGGATCGAGAGACC.